A selection of T cell receptor beta chains follows, all from one sample in a study of blood T cell repertoires in COVID-19. Profiled with immunoSEQ multiplex PCR; TCRdb holds only in-frame clones, not every one. Of approximately 53,000 clones in the sample, approximately 90% are singletons; the top ten hold roughly a fifth. Sequencing input: peripheral blood. These receptors all come from a woman older than 75 with COVID-19, enrolled during active disease. Each CDR3 is given with its conserved first and last residue. A D gene is named only where the DNA matches it firmly. Clone sizes are given selectively: once, few, many, or a class where the clone is expanded.

>TRBJ2-2|TRBV5-1|TRBD1|-
TGCGCCAGCAGCCTCGGGACAGGGGCGAACACCGGGGAGCTGTTTTTT
CASSLGTGANTGELFF
>TRBJ2-5|TRBV25-1|TRBD2|-
TGTGCCTCGGGACTAGCGGGGGGGCCTCGGGAGACCCAGTACTTC
CASGLAGGPRETQYF
>TRBJ1-2|TRBV11-2|-|-
TGTGCCAGCAGCTTAATGCAAGAGAATGGCTACACCTTC
CASSLMQENGYTF
>TRBJ2-3|TRBV6-2/TRBV6-3|TRBD2|-
TGTGCCAGCAGTTCCACTAGCGGGCGCGGGGATACGCAGTATTTT
CASSSTSGRGDTQYF
>TRBJ1-1|TRBV5-4|TRBD1|-
TGTGCCAGCAGCCTGACAGGGGCGAACACTGAAGCTTTCTTT
CASSLTGANTEAFF
>TRBJ1-1|TRBV6-5|-|-
TGTGCCAGCATCTCCCTCGCCGCGGGAGTCTCTGAAGCTTTCTTT
CASISLAAGVSEAFF
>TRBJ2-5|TRBV7-9|TRBD2|-
TGTGCCAGCAGCTTCTATTTCGCTAGCGGGGGGCGAGGCTCGGAGACCCAGTACTTC
CASSFYFASGGRGSETQYF
>TRBJ2-4|TRBV5-1|TRBD2|-
TGCGCCAGCAGAGTTTCGGGGGCAGCGGGGGGCCCCCGAAACATTCAGTACTTC
CASRVSGAAGGPRNIQYF
>TRBJ1-2|TRBV3-1/TRBV3-2|-|-
TGTGCCAGCAGCAACTCGGGGAGACGAACCTATGGCTACACCTTC
CASSNSGRRTYGYTF
>TRBJ1-1|TRBV4-2|-|-
TGTGCCAGCAGCCGAACGGTCCAGGAGAACACTGAAGCTTTCTTT
CASSRTVQENTEAFF
>TRBJ1-1|TRBV28|-|once
TGTGCCAGCAGTGTACTCGGCGGCGGGGTTACTGAAGCTTTCTTT
CASSVLGGGVTEAFF
>TRBJ2-5|TRBV2|-|-
TGTGCCAGCAGTGGTCAGGGGGAGACCCAGTACTTC
CASSGQGETQYF
>TRBJ1-5|TRBV18|-|-
TGTGCCAGCTCACCACAATCCGGGGTTGTTCAGCCCCAGCATTTT
CASSPQSGVVQPQHF
>TRBJ1-3|TRBV7-9|TRBD1|few
TGTGCCAGCAGCTTAGCTGGGACAGCCTTCGGAAACACCATATATTTT
CASSLAGTAFGNTIYF
>TRBJ1-1|TRBV2|-|-
TGTGCCAGCAGTGAAGCGGGGGGAAAGACTGAAGCTTTCTTT
CASSEAGGKTEAFF
>TRBJ2-4|TRBV10-1|TRBD2|-
TGCGCCAGCAGTGCTCCCCGAGCGGGGGGTGATGCCAAAAACATTCAGTACTTC
CASSAPRAGGDAKNIQYF
>TRBJ2-1|TRBV7-3|-|-
TGTGCCAGCAGCTTACCCCTGGGGGCGGGGGCGTCCAATGAGCAGTTCTTC
CASSLPLGAGASNEQFF
>TRBJ1-6|TRBV27|-|-
TGTGCCAGCAGTTCGCGAAGCACGGTACATTCACCCCTCCACTTT
CASSSRSTVHSPLHF
>TRBJ2-2|TRBV10-3|-|-
TGTGCCATCAAGTCCGGACAGAACACCGGGGAGCTGTTTTTT
CAIKSGQNTGELFF
>TRBJ2-1|TRBV7-9|TRBD1|-
TGTGCCAGCAGCCCCCGCCTCGGGGACAGGGCCTACAATGAGCAGTTCTTC
CASSPRLGDRAYNEQFF
>TRBJ1-2|TRBV3-1/TRBV3-2|-|-
TGTGCCAGCAGCCTGAACGACCGGGAGGGCTATGGCTACACCTTC
CASSLNDREGYGYTF
>TRBJ1-1|TRBV28|-|few
TGTGCCAGCACCGCTAGGTTGGGTAGTAAAGGCACTGAAGCTTTCTTT
CASTARLGSKGTEAFF
>TRBJ2-3|TRBV7-2|TRBD2|few
TGTGCCAGCAGCTCTCTAGCGGGGGCCAGCACAGATACGCAGTATTTT
CASSSLAGASTDTQYF
>TRBJ2-7|TRBV6-1|TRBD1|-
TGTGCCAGTAGTGAAGGGGGGACAGGGTTCAACTACGAGCAGTACTTC
CASSEGGTGFNYEQYF
>TRBJ1-6|TRBV2|-|-
TGTGCCAGCAGTGAATCTGGACTTGATTCACCCCTCCACTTT
CASSESGLDSPLHF
>TRBJ2-1|TRBV5-6|TRBD1|-
TGTGCCAGCAGCGGGGACAGGGGGTTCTACAATGAGCAGTTCTTC
CASSGDRGFYNEQFF
>TRBJ2-5|TRBV18|-|few
TGTGCCAGCTCCCTAGATCAGGGATTAGGAGAGACCCAGTACTTC
CASSLDQGLGETQYF
>TRBJ1-1|TRBV18|-|-
TGTGCCAGCTCACAGATAGCTACAGGACGGGCCCAGGCTGAAGCTTTCTTT
CASSQIATGRAQAEAFF
>TRBJ1-4|TRBV5-1|-|-
TGCGCCAGCAGCTCAACAGGGGAAAAACTGTTTTTT
CASSSTGEKLFF
>TRBJ1-5|TRBV19|-|-
TGTGCCAGTAGTAACGGGGGGGCGAGTGGCAATCAGCCCCAGCATTTT
CASSNGGASGNQPQHF
>TRBJ2-3|TRBV9|-|few
TGTGCCAGCAGCGTGGGACCGGGGGGCGCAGATACGCAGTATTTT
CASSVGPGGADTQYF
>TRBJ1-4|TRBV30|-|-
TGTGCCTGGAGTTCGGTACAGGGAAATGAAAAACTGTTTTTT
CAWSSVQGNEKLFF
>TRBJ1-4|TRBV12-5|TRBD1|-
TGTGCTAGTGGTGCCGGACAGGGATATGAAAAACTGTTTTTT
CASGAGQGYEKLFF
>TRBJ1-2|TRBV27|TRBD1|-
TGTGCCAGCAGCCGGGACAGAGACTATGGCTACACCTTC
CASSRDRDYGYTF
>TRBJ1-2|TRBV12-3/TRBV12-4|TRBD1|few
TGTGCCAGCAGTAAGGGACAGAGCTACACCTTC
CASSKGQSYTF
>TRBJ2-7|TRBV29-1|TRBD1|-
TGCAGCGCCAGACAGGGAGCGAGCGAGCAGTACTTC
CSARQGASEQYF
>TRBJ2-5|TRBV18|-|once
TGTGCCAGCTCACCGAGGGAAGGAGAGACCCAGTACTTC
CASSPREGETQYF
>TRBJ1-2|TRBV6-5|-|-
TGTGCCAGCAGTAGGGACATAGCTAACTATGGCTACACCTTC
CASSRDIANYGYTF
>TRBJ2-3|TRBV7-2|TRBD2|once
TGTGCCAGCAGCTTAGACAAGCGGGGGGGCCAAAGAGATACGCAGTATTTT
CASSLDKRGGQRDTQYF
>TRBJ2-5|TRBV9|-|-
TGTGCCAGCAGCGTAGTGGGGGGGCCCCAAGAGACCCAGTACTTC
CASSVVGGPQETQYF
>TRBJ2-3|TRBV7-9|TRBD2|-
TGTGCCAGCAGCCCCCACCGACTAGCGGGGCATACGCAGTATTTT
CASSPHRLAGHTQYF
>TRBJ2-1|TRBV5-1|-|-
TGCGCCAGCAGCCCACTACCAGCGGGCACAAACAATGAGCAGTTCTTC
CASSPLPAGTNNEQFF